The clone carrying this TCR beta chain turned up a few times. The entry originates in a study of cytomegalovirus exposure and HLA in healthy donors. Study-wide background: An earlier analysis found 100 million or so unique TCR beta sequences from about 190 million T cells.

Trimming took off 5 bases at V and 0 bases at J, with 13 bases between the two ends. This CDR3 region has 15 residues. Germline V CDR1 and CDR2: SGHTA, FQGNSA. At the time of sampling, donors were nominally healthy, though unrecorded immune exposures were likely. Use of 60 Vbeta and 13 Jbeta primers characterized the PCR. Assay used: immunoSEQ multiplex PCR; TCRdb lists only in-frame clones, some missing. The sample consists of around 190,000 clones, over 60% of them appearing once. The chain uses TRBV7-2 and TRBJ1-2; D uncertain. The TCR was taken from a middle-aged woman in good health and CMV-seronegative. Sequences were obtained from PBMCs. Here the CDR3 reads CASSPPGATNYGYTF. CDR3 coding DNA: TGTGCCAGCAGCCCCCCCGGAGCCACTAACTATGGCTACACCTTC.